This entry is about one TCR beta chain. No antigen is known for it. Sample-barcoded 5' priming and a J-beta primer mix drove a second PCR of 7 to 11 cycles. A tag from a template-switch adaptor with 12 random nucleotides marked each cDNA molecule. A single record per CDR3 protein comes from TCRdb applying MiXCR to the 5' RACE reads. In the table there are about 1.5 million distinct CDR3 sequences, around 40% of which are singletons. After removal of 3 bases from V and 2 bases from J, the junction contained 7 bases not matched to a gene. CDR1 is LNHDA and CDR2 is SQIVND in the germline V gene (reference sequence). The CDR3 extends over 16 amino acids. This entry comes from a study of blood T cells in healthy people across ages. General observations from the study: Because sorting was not performed, PBMCs prevented conclusive naive versus antigen-experienced comparison. TCR beta diversity per million T cells fell roughly linearly with age.

This chain connects TRBV19 to TRBJ2-3, with 8 bases lining up with TRBD2. Sequenced input: blood. This sequence originates from a woman in her late teens or twenties in good health. CDR3 bases: TGTGCCAGTAGTATTTCAGCGGGGGCCTCCACAGATACGCAGTATTTT. It encodes CASSISAGASTDTQYF.